This TCR beta chain was captured by sequencing in a study of blood T cell repertoires in COVID-19. Assay used: immunoSEQ multiplex PCR; TCRdb lists only in-frame clones, some missing. The sample contains 140,000 to 150,000 clones, roughly 84% of which appear only once. The CDR3 runs to 16 residues. Germline assignment: CDR1 LNHNV and CDR2 YYDKDF (reference sequence). Trimming took 1 base from V and 1 from J, leaving 13 bases between them. The TCR originated in a woman in her 50s who had been exposed to COVID-19. V is TRBV15 and J is TRBJ1-1; the D is unclear. Material: PBMCs or T cells enriched from blood (not recorded which). The CDR3, as DNA: TGTGCCACCAGCAGAGCGTTTGGCACCCGGAACACTGAAGCTTTCTTT. Translated, it gives CATSRAFGTRNTEAFF.